This TCR beta chain was profiled in a study of CD8+CD57+ T cells in acquired aplastic anemia. Study overall: DNA recovered from sorted CD4+ and CD8+ cells had a mean of 3.2 ug.

Study results and caveats: Patients and controls shared about 30 CD8+ CDR3 sequences, which appeared highly expressed in patients and within their immunodominant clones.

Patients who underwent sequencing had shown CD8+CD57+ cell expansion by flow cytometry. Severe acquired aplastic anemia was the diagnosis recorded for all patients. Blood was sampled before the patients had received any therapy. Genomic DNA provided the template from which TCR beta VDJ and CDR3 profiles were obtained. A single record per CDR3 protein comes from TCRdb applying MiXCR to the reads. Of approximately 180,000 distinct CDR3 sequences in the sample, approximately 48% were seen once. As regards this clonotype: The target antigen is unknown. One end of the junction varies from germline; a read error may be responsible.

There are 13 residues in the CDR3. Germline V gives CDR1 SSHAT, CDR2 FNYEAQ (reference sequence). Sample: sorted CD4+, CD8+, or CD8+CD57+ T cells (not recorded which) from PBMCs. The chain recombines TRBV7-7 with TRBJ1-1; the D is unclear. This receptor was obtained from a human donor with aplastic anemia. The CDR3 region is CASSLNEDTEAFF. DNA of the CDR3: TGTGCTAGCAGCTTAAACGAGGACACTGAAGCTTTCTTT.